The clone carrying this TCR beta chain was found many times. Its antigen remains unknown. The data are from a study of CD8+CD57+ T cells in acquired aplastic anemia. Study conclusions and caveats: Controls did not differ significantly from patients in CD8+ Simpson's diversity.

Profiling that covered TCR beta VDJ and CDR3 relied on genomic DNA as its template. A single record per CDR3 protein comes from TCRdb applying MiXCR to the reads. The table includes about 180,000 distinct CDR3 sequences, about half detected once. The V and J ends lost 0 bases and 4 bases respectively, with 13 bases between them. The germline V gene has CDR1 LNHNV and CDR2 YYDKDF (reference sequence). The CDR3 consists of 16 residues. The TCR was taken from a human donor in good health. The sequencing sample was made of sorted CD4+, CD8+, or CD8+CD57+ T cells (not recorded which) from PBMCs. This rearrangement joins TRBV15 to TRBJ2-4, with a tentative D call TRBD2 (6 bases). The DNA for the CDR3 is TGTGCCACCAGCAGAGATGGGGCGGGAACTAAAAACATTCAGTACTTC. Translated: CATSRDGAGTKNIQYF. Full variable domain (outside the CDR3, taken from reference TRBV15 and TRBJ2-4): DAMVIQNPRYQVTQFGKPVTLSCSQTLNHNVMYWYQQKSSQAPKLLFHYYDKDFNNEADTPDNFQSRRPNTSFCFLDIRSPGLGDTAMYLCATSRDGAGTKNIQYFGAGTRLSVL.